The 9 T cell receptor beta chains given below trace back to one sample, sequenced in a study of T cell responses to AZD1222 COVID-19 vaccine. Profiled with immunoSEQ multiplex PCR; TCRdb holds only in-frame clones, not every one. Among about 110,000 clones listed, about 88% were seen once. This specimen consisted of peripheral blood, obtained on day 0 of AZD1222 vaccination. All receptors come from an adult in good health.

This chain uses TRBV3-1 (or the pseudogene TRBV3-2) with TRBJ1-4, with D perhaps TRBD1 (5 bases). Between the trimmed V and J ends, which lost 3 bases and 8 bases, there was a span of 16 bases. CDR1 is LGHDT, CDR2 YNNKEL, per germline (reference sequence). The CDR3 totals 15 residues. DNA for the CDR3: TGTGCCAGCAGCCACAAGGCACAGGAAGGGGAAAAACTGTTTTTT. Translating it yields CASSHKAQEGEKLFF.

The chain is built from TRBV7-8 and TRBJ1-1, with a possible D match to TRBD1 (6 bases). From germline, CDR1 is SGHVS and CDR2 FQNEAQ. The CDR3 has 15 amino acids. V lost 5 bases to trimming and J lost 3 bases, with 16 bases between them. CDR3 residues: CASSPPRDIHTEAFF. In DNA, the CDR3 is TGTGCCAGCAGCCCCCCTCGGGACATACACACTGAAGCTTTCTTT.

This chain links TRBV3-1 (or the pseudogene TRBV3-2) with TRBJ1-1; D gene uncertain. Germline V gene lookup returns CDR1 LGHDT and CDR2 YNNKEL (reference sequence). This CDR3 is 13 amino acids long. With 6 bases removed from V and 4 bases from J, the gap between germline ends came to 12 bases. CDR3 bases: TGTGCCAGCAGAGTAAGTTTCGGCACTGAAGCTTTCTTT. Translated, it gives CASRVSFGTEAFF.

The chain couples TRBV14 to TRBJ2-1; D remains unclear. Germline CDR1 SGHDN, CDR2 FVKESK. Trimming removed 1 base from V and 6 bases from J, with 1 base in between. This CDR3 is built from 11 residues. The DNA of the CDR3 is TGTGCCAGCAGCCAAGCCAATGAGCAGTTCTTC. Amino acid sequence: CASSQANEQFF.

V and J are TRBV11-2 and TRBJ2-7; no clear D. The V end was cut by 5 bases, the J end by 3 bases, with 14 bases between. Germline values: CDR1 SGHAT, CDR2 FQNNGV. The CDR3 is made up of 14 amino acids. In DNA form, the CDR3 reads TGTGCCAGCAGCCCGCCCCACGGGTTCTACGAGCAGTACTTC. Encoded protein: CASSPPHGFYEQYF.

This chain joins TRBV6-2 or TRBV6-3 and TRBJ2-7; D ambiguous. This CDR3 comprises 12 residues. Germline CDR1 reads MNHEY; CDR2 reads SVGEGT. V lost 0 bases, J lost 6 bases, and 6 bases lay in between. The CDR3 DNA reads TGTGCCAGCAGTTACTCTAGTTTCGAGCAGTACTTC. Its protein is CASSYSSFEQYF.

This rearrangement joins TRBV7-3 to TRBJ1-3, with TRBD1 as a possible D gene (5 bases). The CDR3 has 13 residues. Germline assignment: CDR1 SGHTA and CDR2 FQGTGA. V lost 6 bases and J 4 bases, leaving 10 bases between the germline ends. The CDR3 sequence is CASSLQGGNTIYF. The CDR3 bases are TGTGCCAGCAGTCTTCAGGGAGGAAACACCATATATTTT.

A few counts support this clone. The chain recombines TRBV19 with TRBJ1-1; 7 nucleotides match TRBD1. Germline values: CDR1 LNHDA, CDR2 SQIVND (reference sequence). This CDR3 has 14 residues. J lost 5 bases, V lost 6 bases, and 9 bases had no gene match. The CDR3 DNA sequence: TGTGCCAGTAGCCGAGACAGGGAGAAGACTGAAGCTTTCTTT. Amino acids: CASSRDREKTEAFF.

The chain employs TRBV5-4 and TRBJ2-6; D is undetermined. The V gene lost 4 bases and the J gene lost 5 bases, with 10 bases spanning the gap. Germline lookup yields CDR1 SGHNT and CDR2 YYREEE (reference sequence). The CDR3 loop spans 14 amino acids. The CDR3 nucleotides are TGTGCCAGCAGCGCCGAGTGGAGGGCCAACGTCCTGACTTTC. Protein sequence: CASSAEWRANVLTF.